This TCR beta chain was obtained from a study of CD8 T cells in Susac syndrome. Background on the study: Patients with Susac syndrome were therapy-naive, on corticosteroids, or on intravenous immunoglobulin alone at blood draw. Study conclusions and caveats: Susac-specific public clones numbered sixteen in total CD8+ repertoires (and five in CD8+ TEMRA repertoires).

This CDR3 region has 21 residues. V lost 6 bases to trimming and J lost 4 bases; unmatched junction nucleotides: 22. Germline V lookup: CDR1 DFQATT, CDR2 SNEGSKA (reference sequence). As judged by recently defined diagnostic criteria, patients with Susac syndrome had definite or probable disease. For this clonotype: Its antigen is undetermined.

RNA was extracted with the RNeasy kit, and a quantity of 0.5 to 1 ug was reverse transcribed using random hexamers. An immunoSEQ multiplex PCR amplified TCR beta CDR3 over 54 Vbeta and 13 Jbeta. Each CDR3 protein gets one entry after TCRdb re-called the immunoSEQ multiplex PCR reads with MiXCR. The data show more than 95,000 distinct CDR3 sequences, over 85% seen once. The specimen was CD8+ T cells from PBMCs. The clonotype originates from a human donor with Susac syndrome. The V call is TRBV20-1, the J call TRBJ2-3; 16 positions agree with TRBD2. CDR3 region: CSATGTSGRAGSLLSADTQYF. Here the CDR3 DNA reads TGCAGTGCAACTGGGACTAGCGGGAGGGCCGGGAGTTTATTGTCCGCAGATACGCAGTATTTT.